The text below deals with one T cell receptor beta chain. This entry comes from a study of control samples from healthy donors and cancer patients. Profiled with immunoSEQ multiplex PCR; TCRdb holds only in-frame clones, not every one. The table lists over 150,000 clones, 94% of them singletons. Per the germline V gene, CDR1 is MNHEY and CDR2 is SVGAGI. With 6 bases removed from V and 4 bases from J, the gap between germline ends came to 16 bases. The CDR3 is made up of 14 amino acids. The source of this sequence is a woman aged 18-35 years in good health. Material: blood. The genes are TRBV6-5 and TRBJ2-7; D tentatively fits TRBD1 or TRBD2 (5 bases each). CDR3 sequence (DNA): TGTGCCAGCAGCCCATTGGGGGACCCTTACGAGCAGTACTTC. Residues: CASSPLGDPYEQYF.